The rows below give T cell receptor beta chains drawn from one sample of a study. Produced via immunoSEQ multiplex PCR; TCRdb's table is partial and in-frame only. The sample yields tens of thousands of clones, 93% seen once. The sample consisted of PBMCs. The receptors shown here come from a man aged 40-49 years with rheumatoid arthritis. The CDR3 runs from the conserved cysteine through the conserved F or W. Each record gives: D gene, CDR3 length, clone size, J gene, V gene, CDR3 DNA, CDR3 protein. The D gene is left open where the match is weak. Rows give clone size only sometimes, using once, few, many, or a class for an expanded clone.

NA 16 NA TRBJ2-1 TRBV6-5 TGTGCCAGCAGTTCGGCCGGGGCTCTTAATTACAATGAGCAGTTCTTC CASSSAGALNYNEQFF
NA 13 NA TRBJ1-6 TRBV30 TGTGCCTGGAGTTCTAAATCGAATTCACCCCTCCACTTT CAWSSKSNSPLHF
NA 17 NA TRBJ1-6 TRBV7-9 TGTGCCAGCAGCACGGGATCCCCCGGGGGGTCGGATTCACCCCTCCACTTT CASSTGSPGGSDSPLHF
TRBD1 16 NA TRBJ1-2 TRBV4-1 TGCGCCAGCAGCCCCTCAGGGACAGTTCCCAACTATGGCTACACCTTC CASSPSGTVPNYGYTF
TRBD1 14 NA TRBJ1-1 TRBV5-6 TGTGCCAGCAGCTCGACAGGGTTTTACACTGAAGCTTTCTTT CASSSTGFYTEAFF
NA 13 NA TRBJ1-5 TRBV28 TGTGCCAGCAGAGGACACCCCAATCAGCCCCAGCATTTT CASRGHPNQPQHF
TRBD2 15 NA TRBJ2-7 TRBV7-9 TGTGCCAGCAGCTCCCCACTAGCGGGGCCGGGTGAGCAGTACTTC CASSSPLAGPGEQYF
NA 15 NA TRBJ1-1 TRBV20-1 TGCAGTGCTAGTGCAGGGGCTATCGCGAACACTGAAGCTTTCTTT CSASAGAIANTEAFF
TRBD2 15 NA TRBJ2-3 TRBV10-3 TGTGCCATCAGTAGGACTAGCGGGGGCACAGATACGCAGTATTTT CAISRTSGGTDTQYF
TRBD1 15 NA TRBJ1-1 TRBV6-1 TGTGCCAGCAGTGACCTGGGACAGTTGAACACTGAAGCTTTCTTT CASSDLGQLNTEAFF
TRBD2 14 NA TRBJ2-1 TRBV3-1/TRBV3-2 TGTGCCAGCAGCCTTTTAGCGGGGGACAATGAGCAGTTCTTC CASSLLAGDNEQFF
NA 16 NA TRBJ2-3 TRBV9 TGTGCCAGCAGCGCCCGGCCGGCTACTAGCACAGATACGCAGTATTTT CASSARPATSTDTQYF
TRBD2 13 NA TRBJ2-2 TRBV12-3/TRBV12-4 TGTGCCAGCAGTTTTAGCGGGGCTGGGGAGCTGTTTTTT CASSFSGAGELFF
NA 16 NA TRBJ2-1 TRBV10-3 TGTGCCATCAGCCCAGTTCTAGCGTCATCCTACAATGAGCAGTTCTTC CAISPVLASSYNEQFF
TRBD1 11 NA TRBJ1-1 TRBV12-3/TRBV12-4 TGTGCCAGCAGCCAGACAGGGCAGGCTTTCTTT CASSQTGQAFF
NA 15 NA TRBJ1-6 TRBV5-8 TGTGCCAGCAGCTTGTTGCAGGTCTTCAATTCACCCCTCCACTTT CASSLLQVFNSPLHF
TRBD1 16 NA TRBJ1-2 TRBV28 TGTGCCAGCAGTGGGACAGGGTGGGGATCCCTCTATGGCTACACCTTC CASSGTGWGSLYGYTF
NA 15 once TRBJ2-7 TRBV11-1 TGTGCCAGCAGCTTAGTCAGGGCTGCCCCCTACGAGCAGTACTTC CASSLVRAAPYEQYF
TRBD1 14 NA TRBJ2-3 TRBV9 TGTGCCAGCACCATACAGGGGGCAAGTGATACGCAGTATTTT CASTIQGASDTQYF
NA 15 NA TRBJ1-6 TRBV15 TGTGCCACCAGCAGATCCCTACAGGGTAGTTCACCCCTCCACTTT CATSRSLQGSSPLHF
NA 13 NA TRBJ2-2 TRBV7-7 TGTGCTAGCAGCCCCAGGAACACCGGGGAGCTGTTTTTT CASSPRNTGELFF
NA 16 NA TRBJ2-1 TRBV30 TGTGCCTGGAGGAAGGGGACATCGAACCCCTACAATGAGCAGTTCTTC CAWRKGTSNPYNEQFF
TRBD1 13 NA TRBJ1-1 TRBV24-1 TGTGCCACCAGTGGGCAGGGGGGCACTGAAGCTTTCTTT CATSGQGGTEAFF
TRBD1 13 NA TRBJ2-7 TRBV29-1 TGCAGCGTTGAATACGCAGGGGGTACCGAGCAGTACTTC CSVEYAGGTEQYF
TRBD1 13 NA TRBJ1-2 TRBV19 TGTGCCAGTAGTCCTCAGGGGGTAATGGGCTACACCTTC CASSPQGVMGYTF
NA 15 NA TRBJ2-1 TRBV3-1/TRBV3-2 TGTGCCAGCAGCCAAGACGGTGACTCCTACAATGAGCAGTTCTTC CASSQDGDSYNEQFF
TRBD2 15 NA TRBJ2-5 TRBV15 TGTGCCACCAGCAGGGGACTAGCGGGGCAAGAGACCCAGTACTTC CATSRGLAGQETQYF
TRBD1 16 NA TRBJ1-3 TRBV9 TGTGCCAGCAGCGTAGGGGACAGGGGGCCGGGAAACACCATATATTTT CASSVGDRGPGNTIYF
NA 17 few TRBJ1-5 TRBV27 TGTGCCAGCAGTTTATCCCAGGGAAGGGCCATGATGCAGCCCCAGCATTTT CASSLSQGRAMMQPQHF
NA 13 NA TRBJ2-1 TRBV7-9 TGTGCCAGCAGCTTAGGGATAATCAATGAGCAGTTCTTC CASSLGIINEQFF
NA 14 NA TRBJ1-2 TRBV15 TGTGCCACCAGCAGAGAAGGGACGGCGAATGGCTACACCTTC CATSREGTANGYTF
NA 14 NA TRBJ2-7 TRBV5-6 TGTGCCAGCAGCTTGAGGCAGAGGAGTGGCGAGCAGTACTTC CASSLRQRSGEQYF
TRBD1 15 NA TRBJ2-3 TRBV7-3 TGTGCCAGCAGCTTACAGGGGGCGGGCACAGATACGCAGTATTTT CASSLQGAGTDTQYF
NA 16 NA TRBJ1-1 TRBV6-2/TRBV6-3 TGTGCCAGCAGTTACCACCAGAGGGGGGATTACACTGAAGCTTTCTTT CASSYHQRGDYTEAFF
NA 15 NA TRBJ1-5 TRBV6-5 TGTGCCAGCACTCTGTGGGATACCAGCAATCAGCCCCAGCATTTT CASTLWDTSNQPQHF
TRBD1 17 NA TRBJ2-6 TRBV19 TGTGCCAGTAGTGGGACAGCAAGGACCTCCGGGGCCAACGTCCTGACTTTC CASSGTARTSGANVLTF
NA 12 NA TRBJ2-7 TRBV2 TGTGCCAGCAGTGTACAGGGTCTCGAGCAGTACTTC CASSVQGLEQYF
TRBD2 17 NA TRBJ2-7 TRBV2 TGTGCCGGCAGGTCGGGAGGAGATGTGGGGAGCTCCTACGAGCAGTACTTC CAGRSGGDVGSSYEQYF
TRBD1 17 NA TRBJ1-3 TRBV4-2 TGTGCCAGCAGCCAAGAGCTCGGACAGGGTCCTGGAAACACCATATATTTT CASSQELGQGPGNTIYF
NA 14 NA TRBJ1-6 TRBV27 TGTGCCAGCAATTCGAACGGGCCCGGATCACCCCTCCACTTT CASNSNGPGSPLHF